This T cell receptor beta chain was sequenced in a study of response to subunit inactivated influenza vaccine. Study results and limitations: With each seasonal influenza vaccination, the authors suggested, few new T cells are recruited.

TCRdb analysed the RT-PCR reads with MiXCR anew, one entry per CDR3 protein. The sample holds 430,000 or so distinct CDR3 sequences, 10% to 11% seen once. V was clipped by 3 bases and J by 3 bases, with 12 bases between them. The germline V gene has CDR1 SGHRS and CDR2 YFSETQ. The CDR3 runs 15 residues. In the case of this clonotype: Its antigen remains unidentified.

V gene TRBV5-1 combines with J gene TRBJ2-2; a weak D match, TRBD1 (5 bases). The material was PBMCs from blood, obtained more than 35 days after vaccination. This TCR came from a man aged 45 to 65 who received an inactivated influenza vaccine. CDR3 in amino acids: CASSSSGQYTGELFF. The CDR3 bases are TGCGCCAGCAGCTCTTCCGGACAATACACCGGGGAGCTGTTTTTT.